The rows below give T cell receptor beta chains drawn from one sample of a study of human T cells and chemical hapten exposure. TCRdb reanalysed the RACE reads using MiXCR and keeps one entry per CDR3 protein. Of about 55,000 distinct CDR3 sequences listed, about a tenth are singletons. The sequencing here drew on whole blood, taken in connection with sensitization to the hapten diphenylcyclopropenone (DPC). These receptors came from a woman between 50 and 59 years old with alopecia areata. Some clones in this sample may be carry-over from other donors' samples. The CDR3 runs from the conserved cysteine through the conserved F or W. D genes are given only for firm matches. Rows give clone size only sometimes, using once, few, many, or a class for an expanded clone.

V	D	size	J	CDR3	DNA
TRBV11-2	TRBD1	NA	TRBJ2-3	CASTTAGGGTDTQYF	TGTGCCAGCACCACAGCAGGGGGAGGCACAGATACGCAGTATTTT
TRBV21-1	NA	many	TRBJ1-2	CASILQGARYTF	TGTGCCAGCATCCTACAGGGGGCCCGCTACACCTTC
TRBV28	NA	NA	TRBJ2-7	CASSFQGHYEQYF	TGTGCCAGCAGTTTCCAGGGACACTACGAGCAGTACTTC
TRBV7-9	NA	few	TRBJ1-5	CASSLGEGYQPQHF	TGTGCCAGCAGCTTAGGCGAGGGCTATCAGCCCCAGCATTTT
TRBV28	TRBD1	few	TRBJ2-7	CASSSNPTGGEQYF	TGTGCCAGCAGTTCCAACCCGACAGGGGGGGAGCAGTACTTC
TRBV29-1	NA	few	TRBJ2-1	CSVVVSGSYNEQFF	TGCAGCGTTGTTGTTAGCGGATCCTACAATGAGCAGTTCTTC
TRBV7-9	TRBD2	few	TRBJ2-1	CASSLADWTSGSYNEQFF	TGTGCCAGCAGCTTAGCAGATTGGACTAGCGGGAGCTACAATGAGCAGTTCTTC
TRBV10-2	TRBD2	few	TRBJ2-1	CASSEVTGTSQFF	TGCGCCAGCAGTGAGGTAACCGGGACTAGCCAGTTCTTC
TRBV6-5	NA	many	TRBJ1-2	CASSYGGGNYGYTF	TGTGCCAGCAGTTACGGCGGGGGAAACTATGGCTACACCTTC
TRBV29-1	TRBD1	NA	TRBJ2-2	CSARTGWTGELFF	TGCAGCGCTAGGACAGGGTGGACCGGGGAGCTGTTTTTT
TRBV6-6	NA	few	TRBJ1-1	CASYRAMNTEAFF	TGTGCCAGCTACAGGGCAATGAACACTGAAGCTTTCTTT
TRBV3-1	NA	many	TRBJ2-7	CASSQDQGSHYEQYF	TGTGCCAGCAGCCAAGATCAGGGGTCCCACTACGAGCAGTACTTC
TRBV19	TRBD1	many	TRBJ2-5	CASSIGTGSKETQYF	TGTGCCAGTAGTATAGGGACAGGAAGCAAAGAGACCCAGTACTTC
TRBV6-6	NA	NA	TRBJ1-1	CASSYVSNGEAFF	TGTGCCAGCAGTTACGTGAGCAATGGTGAAGCTTTCTTT
TRBV3-1	NA	few	TRBJ2-3	CASSSKGTDTQYF	TGTGCCAGCAGCTCCAAGGGCACAGATACGCAGTATTTT
TRBV20-1	NA	many	TRBJ1-4	CSAQLYPTLGNEKLFF	TGCAGTGCTCAGCTCTACCCTACCCTGGGGAATGAAAAACTGTTTTTT
TRBV29-1	NA	many	TRBJ2-3	CSVEDLRRDTDTQYF	TGCAGCGTTGAAGATCTGAGGAGGGACACAGATACGCAGTATTTT
TRBV9	NA	many	TRBJ2-3	CASRKDVLLTDTQYF	TGTGCCAGCCGCAAGGACGTACTGCTCACAGATACGCAGTATTTT
TRBV20-1	NA	few	TRBJ2-7	CSATGQGTYEQYF	TGCAGTGCCACGGGGCAGGGAACCTACGAGCAGTACTTC
TRBV6-5	TRBD2	few	TRBJ2-3	CASSYTGLAGGYTQYF	TGTGCCAGCAGTTACACGGGACTAGCGGGGGGATATACGCAGTATTTT
TRBV4-3	TRBD1	many	TRBJ2-1	CASSHPGTGSPEQFF	TGCGCCAGCAGCCACCCTGGGACAGGGTCTCCTGAGCAGTTCTTC
TRBV5-6	TRBD2	NA	TRBJ2-3	CASSFIAGGSTDTQYF	TGTGCCAGCAGCTTTATCGCGGGAGGGAGCACAGATACGCAGTATTTT
TRBV6-1	NA	few	TRBJ1-5	CASSNSAGELGPQHF	TGTGCCAGCAGCAACTCGGCAGGGGAATTGGGGCCCCAGCATTTT
TRBV2	NA	once	TRBJ1-1	CASSRDSVTEAFF	TGTGCCAGCAGTCGTGACAGCGTCACTGAAGCTTTCTTT
TRBV7-6	TRBD1	few	TRBJ1-1	CASSPRPGQGNTEAFF	TGTGCCAGCAGCCCCCGTCCGGGACAGGGGAACACTGAAGCTTTCTTT
TRBV5-1	TRBD1	NA	TRBJ1-6	CASSFDRAGSPLHF	TGCGCCAGCAGCTTTGACAGGGCCGGCTCACCCCTCCACTTT
TRBV6-2/TRBV6-3	TRBD2	many	TRBJ2-1	CASSLTSGRGNEQFF	TGTGCCAGCAGTCTGACTAGCGGGAGAGGCAATGAGCAGTTCTTC
TRBV19	NA	few	TRBJ2-7	CASSSRGEQYF	TGTGCCAGTAGTAGCCGGGGCGAGCAGTACTTC
TRBV11-2	TRBD1	NA	TRBJ2-1	CASSPRTGGSYNEQFF	TGTGCCAGCAGCCCGAGGACAGGGGGGTCCTACAATGAGCAGTTCTTC
TRBV20-1	TRBD1	NA	TRBJ2-7	CSARKGWTGVGESPYEQYF	TGCAGTGCTCGAAAAGGCTGGACAGGCGTCGGAGAAAGCCCATACGAGCAGTACTTC
TRBV20-1	TRBD2	few	TRBJ2-3	CSATGTSGEYTDTQYF	TGCAGTGCAACGGGGACTAGCGGGGAGTACACAGATACGCAGTATTTT
TRBV11-2	NA	NA	TRBJ2-3	CASSASLAWGSTDTQYF	TGTGCCAGCAGCGCGTCTCTGGCATGGGGGTCCACAGATACGCAGTATTTT
TRBV29-1	TRBD1	many	TRBJ1-4	CSVVAGGNEKLFF	TGCAGCGTTGTGGCAGGGGGTAATGAAAAACTGTTTTTT
TRBV7-2	NA	many	TRBJ1-6	CASSLEARSSYNSPLHF	TGTGCCAGCAGCCTGGAGGCTAGGAGCTCCTATAATTCACCCCTCCACTTT
TRBV7-9	NA	NA	TRBJ2-3	CASSLVWGPSTDTQYF	TGTGCCAGCAGCTTAGTGTGGGGCCCGAGCACAGATACGCAGTATTTT
TRBV6-5	TRBD1	many	TRBJ1-5	CASSSADRGLGPQHF	TGTGCCAGCAGTTCCGCGGACAGGGGGCTGGGGCCCCAGCATTTT
TRBV29-1	TRBD1	few	TRBJ2-7	CSVERDSYEQYF	TGCAGCGTTGAACGGGACAGCTACGAGCAGTACTTC
TRBV20-1	TRBD1	few	TRBJ1-4	CSARDRDEKLFF	TGCAGTGCTCGAGACAGGGATGAAAAACTGTTTTTT
TRBV5-1	TRBD2	NA	TRBJ2-1	CASSLGTSGVNEQFF	TGCGCCAGCAGCTTGGGGACTAGCGGGGTGAATGAGCAGTTCTTC
TRBV28	NA	few	TRBJ2-2	CASSPQGRAGELFF	TGTGCCAGCAGTCCACAGGGGAGGGCCGGGGAGCTGTTTTTT
TRBV28	TRBD1	NA	TRBJ1-2	CASSFGTGVHYGYTF	TGTGCCAGCAGTTTTGGAACAGGGGTTCACTATGGCTACACCTTC
TRBV2	NA	NA	TRBJ1-2	CASSDTPGTPTF	TGTGCCAGCAGTGACACCCCCGGGACCCCCACCTTC
TRBV29-1	TRBD2	many	TRBJ2-3	CSAGGSSRYF	TGCAGCGCGGGAGGATCAAGTCGGTATTTT
TRBV6-5	NA	NA	TRBJ2-3	CASSRRGGPTDTQYF	TGTGCCAGCAGCCGAAGGGGGGGTCCCACAGATACGCAGTATTTT
TRBV11-2	NA	NA	TRBJ2-4	CASSSRLSAKNIQYF	TGTGCCAGCAGCTCTAGACTCTCTGCCAAAAACATTCAGTACTTC
TRBV4-1	TRBD1	many	TRBJ1-5	CASSLGTGDQPQHF	TGCGCCAGCAGCCTAGGGACAGGGGATCAGCCCCAGCATTTT
TRBV10-3	NA	NA	TRBJ2-7	CAISESGIADPQYF	TGTGCCATCAGTGAGTCGGGGATCGCGGACCCCCAGTACTTC
TRBV6-5	TRBD2	NA	TRBJ2-5	CASSGAWVAGGLETQYF	TGTGCCAGCAGCGGAGCCTGGGTAGCGGGGGGGCTGGAGACCCAGTACTTC
TRBV7-9	TRBD2	many	TRBJ2-3	CASLAGGSTDTQYF	TGTGCCAGCCTAGCGGGGGGTAGCACAGATACGCAGTATTTT
TRBV20-1	NA	few	TRBJ2-7	CSAVVQLYEQYF	TGCAGTGCTGTCGTCCAGCTATACGAGCAGTACTTC
TRBV18	NA	NA	TRBJ2-5	CASSPEETQYF	TGTGCCAGCTCACCTGAAGAGACCCAGTACTTC
TRBV28	NA	once	TRBJ1-5	CASTDGRNYNQPQHF	TGTGCCAGCACCGACGGGCGGAACTACAATCAGCCCCAGCATTTT
TRBV12-3/TRBV12-4	TRBD1	few	TRBJ2-7	CASSLRTGSYEQYF	TGTGCCAGCAGTTTGCGGACAGGGTCCTACGAGCAGTACTTC
TRBV7-9	NA	few	TRBJ2-4	CASSLGGNGKNIQYF	TGTGCCAGCAGCTTGGGCGGGAACGGCAAAAACATTCAGTACTTC
TRBV2	NA	NA	TRBJ1-3	CASSTRGAGNTIYF	TGTGCCAGCAGTACGAGGGGGGCTGGAAACACCATATATTTT
TRBV28	TRBD1	few	TRBJ2-1	CASRMRQGPIRVSYNEQFF	TGTGCCAGCAGGATGCGACAGGGGCCGATCCGAGTTTCCTACAATGAGCAGTTCTTC
TRBV7-9	TRBD1	NA	TRBJ1-4	CASSWTGREEKLFF	TGTGCCAGCAGCTGGACAGGGAGGGAAGAAAAACTGTTTTTT
TRBV29-1	NA	NA	TRBJ1-1	CSAKNTEAFF	TGCAGCGCAAAGAACACTGAAGCTTTCTTT
TRBV5-1	TRBD1	NA	TRBJ2-1	CASSLDGQGGGNEQFF	TGCGCCAGCAGCTTAGACGGACAGGGTGGCGGGAATGAGCAGTTCTTC
TRBV20-1	NA	NA	TRBJ1-5	CSARFASGAGNQPQHF	TGCAGTGCTAGGTTTGCCTCGGGGGCAGGAAATCAGCCCCAGCATTTT